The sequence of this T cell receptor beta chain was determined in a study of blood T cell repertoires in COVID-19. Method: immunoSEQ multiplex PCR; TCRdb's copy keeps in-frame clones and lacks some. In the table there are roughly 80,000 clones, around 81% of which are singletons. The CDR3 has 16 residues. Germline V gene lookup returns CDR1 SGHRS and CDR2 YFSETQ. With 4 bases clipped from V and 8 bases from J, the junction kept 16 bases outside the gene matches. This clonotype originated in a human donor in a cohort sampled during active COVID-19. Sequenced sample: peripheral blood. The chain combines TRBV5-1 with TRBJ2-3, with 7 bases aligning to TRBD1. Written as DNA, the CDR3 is TGCGCCAGCAGCCGTATACAGGGGACCTCTTACAGTACGCAGTATTTT. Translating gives CASSRIQGTSYSTQYF. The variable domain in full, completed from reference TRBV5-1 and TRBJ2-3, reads KAGVTQTPRYLIKTRGQQVTLSCSPISGHRSVSWYQQTPGQGLQFLFEYFSETQRNKGNFPGRFSGRQFSNSRSEMNVSTLELGDSALYLCASSRIQGTSYSTQYFGPGTRLTVL.